Given below is one T cell receptor (beta chain) in context. Which antigen it targets is not known. No much larger clone exists at a distance of one base, and base qualities are not known. This entry comes from a study of T cell clonotyping in hematopoietic cell transplantation (dated by TCRdb to 2020 to 2023). In the study overall: Pretransplant samples from recipients were collected after cytoreduction. A total of around 140 blood samples were collected in the study from roughly 32 consecutive transplant recipients and their related donors. Recruitment of patients ran from 2015 to early 2017, and follow-up continued until September 2020 or until death. Findings and caveats that apply to the study as a whole: A decrease in recipient TCR diversity was observed after transplant, and a progressive increase in pathologically expanded clonotypes was seen from day 30 to day 180. Inverse Simpson Index values from donors and from recipients before transplant predicted broader TCR repertoire diversity after transplant. The sample size was limited, and because cells were not sorted, the contributions of CD4 and CD8 repertoires could not be separated. Only a small fraction of recipient repertoires overlapped donor repertoires, with over 97% appearing de novo at the given depth.

TCR beta CDR3 regions were amplified from genomic DNA with the immunoSEQ assay, a bias-controlled multiplex PCR using V- and J-specific primers. A proprietary barcode and Illumina adapter sequences were added to the CDR3 amplicons in a second PCR step. An Illumina MiSeq instrument was used to sequence the CDR3 libraries. The original pipeline was this. Export and quality control were handled in immunoSEQ Analyzer 3.0, while downstream analyses relied on R Bioconductor and Immunarch. Only productive rearrangements in the normalized downsampled data set went into calculating the repertoire metrics. Clonotypes larger than 5 templates in the normalized cohort were defined as pathologically expanded. The Inverse Simpson Index was used to measure repertoire diversity. CMV-specificity analyses were carried out on the non-normalized data set to capture all clonotypes. TCRdb limited this immuneACCESS table to in-frame rearrangements with V and J called. A share of clones is missing; checked studies link under half to unresolved V genes, and the rest is unexplained. V, J and clone size reflect that table, while D and trimming were determined from the DNA. Present in this sample are approximately 6,600 clones, 95% to 97% of which were seen just once. The ten largest clonotypes hold roughly 15% of the sample.

Sequences GTSNPN (CDR1) and SVGIG (CDR2) are obtained from the germline V gene (reference sequence). V lost 2 bases and J lost 1 base; the stretch between them is 6 bases long. The CDR3 covers 13 residues, taking in both the cysteine and the phenylalanine. Here the CDR3 DNA is all that survives: 39 bases in frame from base 1. Reading the label with the study, this specimen's time point is: recipient sample about 28 days before transplant, after cytoreduction. Blood from recipients was drawn about 28 days before transplant and again at days 30, 100 and 180 after transplant. Using Nuclei Lysis Solution, genomic DNA was extracted from unfractionated peripheral blood mononuclear cells that were either fresh or cryopreserved.

The V and J genes are TRBV30 and TRBJ1-5; there is no confident call for the D gene. The TCR sequence derives from a man between 65 and 80 years old with acute myeloid leukemia. Some clones in this sample may be carry-over from other donors' samples. The material sequenced was peripheral blood mononuclear cells, taken before stem cell transplant. The DNA sequence is given as TGTGCCTGGAGTAGAGGGAGCAATCAGCCCCAGCATTTT. Translation gives CAWSRGSNQPQHF.